These T cell receptor beta chains were read from a single sample in a study of cytomegalovirus exposure and HLA in healthy donors. Some clones are missing from TCRdb's copy, which holds only in-frame ones; the method was immunoSEQ multiplex PCR. The table records 95,000 to 150,000 clones, roughly 80% of them present only once. Source material: PBMCs. The source of these receptors is a woman in her thirties or forties in good health and CMV-seropositive. CDR3s include the opening cysteine and the closing phenylalanine or tryptophan. The D gene is left open where the match is weak. Clone size is shown for a subset of rows, as once, few, many or a class of expanded clone.

>TRBV4-2|-|medium-sized|TRBJ2-1
CASSLSRGSHNEQFF
TGTGCCAGCAGCCTCTCCCGGGGTTCCCACAATGAGCAGTTCTTC
>TRBV12-5|-|-|TRBJ2-7
CASGLVLVQGTGEQYF
TGTGCTAGTGGTTTGGTACTGGTGCAGGGAACTGGGGAGCAGTACTTC
>TRBV25-1|-|-|TRBJ1-5
CASSEEGGQPQHF
TGTGCCAGCAGTGAAGAGGGGGGGCAGCCCCAGCATTTT
>TRBV19|TRBD1|-|TRBJ1-5
CASSLDRDQPQHF
TGTGCCAGTAGTCTGGACAGGGATCAGCCCCAGCATTTT
>TRBV29-1|-|-|TRBJ2-7
CSVSWEYPSYEQYF
TGCAGCGTTTCGTGGGAGTACCCCTCCTACGAGCAGTACTTC
>TRBV5-1|TRBD2|once|TRBJ2-7
CASSPLVMAGGPREQYF
TGCGCCAGCAGCCCCCTAGTTATGGCGGGAGGGCCGAGGGAGCAGTACTTC
>TRBV10-3|TRBD2|few|TRBJ2-1
CAISRLAESSYNEQFF
TGTGCCATCAGCAGACTAGCGGAGAGCTCCTACAATGAGCAGTTCTTC
>TRBV21-1|-|-|TRBJ1-2
CASSTRGRVAGYGYTF
TGTGCCAGCAGCACAAGGGGGAGGGTCGCCGGCTATGGCTACACCTTC
>TRBV7-9|TRBD1|-|TRBJ2-1
CASSRQGPLYNEQFF
TGTGCCAGCAGCCGACAGGGCCCCTTGTACAATGAGCAGTTCTTC
>TRBV6-1|TRBD1|-|TRBJ2-6
CASSDRGQTSGANVLTF
TGTGCCAGCAGTGATAGGGGACAGACCTCTGGGGCCAACGTCCTGACTTTC
>TRBV5-1|TRBD1|-|TRBJ1-6
CASSLATGTGANSPLHF
TGCGCCAGCAGCTTGGCCACTGGGACAGGGGCTAATTCACCCCTCCACTTT
>TRBV2|TRBD1|-|TRBJ2-2
CASSAGTVRNTGELFF
TGTGCCAGCAGCGCTGGGACAGTTAGGAACACCGGGGAGCTGTTTTTT
>TRBV5-5|-|-|TRBJ1-5
CASSLGGARNQPQHF
TGTGCCAGCAGCTTGGGTGGGGCCAGGAATCAGCCCCAGCATTTT
>TRBV6-6|TRBD2|-|TRBJ2-3
CASSQAGVEDTQYF
TGTGCCAGCAGTCAAGCGGGAGTAGAAGATACGCAGTATTTT
>TRBV5-1|-|-|TRBJ2-7
CASAPIQGGHEQYF
TGCGCCAGCGCGCCTATCCAGGGGGGCCACGAGCAGTACTTC
>TRBV12-2|-|-|TRBJ2-7
CASRPSYEQYF
TGTGCAAGTCGCCCATCCTACGAGCAGTACTTC